This T cell receptor beta chain originates from a study of blood T cell repertoires in COVID-19. Study-level background: Samples came from the United States, Italy and Spain, spanning acute and convalescent COVID-19. PBMCs, B-cell-depleted T cells, or T cells provided the cDNA or gDNA that made up the material.

Methods used by the authors: Estimation of nucleated cell counts was performed using reference gene primer amplification. The protocol was immunoSEQ multiplex PCR, while the TCRdb copy is restricted to in-frame clones and leaves out a portion. V and J calls and clone size are as listed in that table; D and trimming were resolved from the DNA. The sample has about 210,000 clones; around four fifths are singletons. The ends were cut back, 0 bases at V and 4 bases at J, with 9 bases in the middle. Germline V gene lookup returns CDR1 MNHEY and CDR2 SVGAGI. The CDR3 extends over 14 amino acids. This clonotype originated in a woman aged 45-59 years with active or convalescent COVID-19. The chain uses TRBV6-5 and TRBJ2-5; D call uncertain. The material sequenced was peripheral blood. CDR3 protein: CASSYSRHAETQYF. Here the CDR3 DNA reads TGTGCCAGCAGTTACTCGCGTCACGCAGAGACCCAGTACTTC.